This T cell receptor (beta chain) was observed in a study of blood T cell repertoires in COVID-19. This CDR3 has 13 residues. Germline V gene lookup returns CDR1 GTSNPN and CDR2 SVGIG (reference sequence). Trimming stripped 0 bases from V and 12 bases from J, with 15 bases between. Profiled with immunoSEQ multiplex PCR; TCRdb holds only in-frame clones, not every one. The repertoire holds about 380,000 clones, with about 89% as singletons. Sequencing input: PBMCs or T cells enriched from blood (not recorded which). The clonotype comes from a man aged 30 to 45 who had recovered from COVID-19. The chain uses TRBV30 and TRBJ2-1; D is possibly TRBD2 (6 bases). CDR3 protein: CAWSVGEAGGQFF. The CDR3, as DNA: TGTGCCTGGAGTGTAGGAGAAGCGGGCGGGCAGTTCTTC.